This TCR beta chain was profiled in a study of shared clonotypes between healthy human individuals. The germline gives CDR1 MNHNY, CDR2 SVGAGI (reference sequence). V was pared by 7 bases and J by 4 bases, with 13 bases between. The length of the CDR3 is 13 residues. Sequencing used immunoSEQ multiplex PCR; TCRdb keeps in-frame clones, though not all of them. The sample holds roughly 2.4 million clones; approximately 95% are singletons and the top ten take more than 0.1%. This chain uses TRBV6-6 with TRBJ1-1, with TRBD1 as a possible D gene (5 bases). The TCR comes from a man between 18 and 29 years old in good health. Sequenced: naive CD4+ T cells sorted from blood. Stated subset: CD45RA+ positively selected. CDR3 sequence: CASTVGRGTEAFF. The CDR3 bases are TGTGCCAGCACCGTGGGGAGGGGCACTGAAGCTTTCTTT.